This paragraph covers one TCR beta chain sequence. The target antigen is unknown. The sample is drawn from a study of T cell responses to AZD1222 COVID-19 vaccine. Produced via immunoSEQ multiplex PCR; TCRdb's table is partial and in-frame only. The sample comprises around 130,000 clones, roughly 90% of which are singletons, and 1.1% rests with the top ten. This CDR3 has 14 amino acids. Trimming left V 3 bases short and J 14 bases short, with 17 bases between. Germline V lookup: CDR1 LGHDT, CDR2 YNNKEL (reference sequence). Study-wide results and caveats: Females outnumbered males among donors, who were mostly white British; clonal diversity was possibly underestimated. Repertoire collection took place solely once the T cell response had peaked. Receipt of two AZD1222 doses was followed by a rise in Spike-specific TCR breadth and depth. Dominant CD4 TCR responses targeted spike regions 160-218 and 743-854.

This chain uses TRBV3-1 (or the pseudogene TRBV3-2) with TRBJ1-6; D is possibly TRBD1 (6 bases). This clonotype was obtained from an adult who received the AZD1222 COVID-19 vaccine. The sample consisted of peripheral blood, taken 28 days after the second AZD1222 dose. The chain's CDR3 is CASSHGRQARSLHF. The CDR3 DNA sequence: TGTGCCAGCAGCCACGGGAGACAGGCGAGGTCCCTCCACTTT.